The 17 T cell receptor beta chains listed next were all sequenced from one sample in a study of T cells in Graves' hyperthyroidism and ophthalmopathy. The source material, RNA transcripts, was used to amplify TCR beta CDR3 regions. RT-PCR in the first round (using the HTBI primer set) targeted the TCR CDR3. TCRdb itself ran the multiplex PCR reads through MiXCR, one entry per CDR3 protein. This repertoire shows roughly 93,000 distinct CDR3 sequences, over 50% found once; its top ten account for roughly 26%. Material: blood. Receptors were obtained from a woman aged 35 to 49 with Graves' hyperthyroidism.

Only one count was recorded for this clonotype. The CDR3 loop reads CSVAGGGKTQYF. The CDR3 bases are TGCAGCGTTGCAGGGGGCGGGAAGACCCAGTACTTC. The chain combines TRBV29-1 with TRBJ2-5, with TRBD1 matching over 8 bases. There are 12 residues in the CDR3. After removal of 4 bases from V and 6 bases from J, the junction contained 4 bases not matched to a gene. Looked up from germline, CDR1 is SQVTM and CDR2 is ANQGSEA.

This sequence joins TRBV7-8 and TRBJ2-2; either TRBD1 or TRBD2 may fit D (5 bases each). The CDR3 is 18 amino acids. The V end lost 1 base, the J end lost 2 bases, and 17 bases lay between the germline ends. From germline, CDR1 is SGHVS and CDR2 FQNEAQ. For the CDR3, the DNA is TGTGCCAGCAGCTTAGAGGGGACGGGCTCTGGAAACACCGGGGAGCTGTTTTTT. Residues: CASSLEGTGSGNTGELFF.

V and J are TRBV29-1 and TRBJ2-7; possible D gene TRBD2, 8 bases. There are 14 residues in the CDR3. In germline, CDR1 is SQVTM, CDR2 ANQGSEA. Trimming removed 4 bases at V and 1 base at J, with 14 bases between. The CDR3, as DNA: TGCAGCGTTGCCGGGAGGGGACAGTCCTACGAGCAGTACTTC. Amino acids: CSVAGRGQSYEQYF.

On this clonotype itself: No conserved phenylalanine or tryptophan is present at the end of the CDR3, so a read error is the likely explanation. The limits of the CDR3 on the DNA are not certain, so only TCRdb's listed CDR3 is given. The chain couples TRBV7-3 to TRBJ2-5; whether TRBD1, the table's D call, matches the DNA was not checked. The CDR3 totals 15 residues, both ends included. Germline values: CDR1 SGHTA, CDR2 FQGTGA. The CDR3 spells CASSLTGGNGYTFGS.

J is TRBJ1-4 and V is TRBV7-9, with D possibly TRBD1 on 6 matching bases. Trimming took 5 bases from V and 8 from J, leaving 15 bases between them. The V gene's germline CDR1 is SEHNR and CDR2 FQNEAQ (reference sequence). The CDR3 length is 14 residues. The CDR3 region is CASSEGETGEKLFF. The CDR3 DNA reads TGTGCCAGCAGCGAGGGGGAAACGGGGGAAAAACTGTTTTTT. The complete variable domain, with remaining parts taken from reference TRBV7-9 and TRBJ1-4, reads DTGVSQNPRHKITKRGQNVTFRCDPISEHNRLYWYRQTLGQGPEFLTYFQNEAQLEKSRLLSDRFSAERPKGSFSTLEIQRTEQGDSAMYLCASSEGETGEKLFFGSGTQLSVL.

CDR3 nucleotides: TGTGCCAGCAGCCAGACAGGGGGCAACGAGCAGTACTTC. Residues: CASSQTGGNEQYF. This chain joins TRBV9 and TRBJ2-7, with 10 bases aligning to TRBD1. Germline CDR1 SGDLS, CDR2 YYNGEE. The CDR3 has 13 amino acids. The J segment lost 5 bases and the V segment lost 4 bases, leaving 3 bases of the junction unmatched.

The CDR3 sequence: CASSAGVVATPYEQYF. The CDR3 region has the DNA TGCGCCAGCAGCGCCGGGGTGGTAGCGACCCCCTACGAGCAGTACTTC. The V call is TRBV5-1, the J call TRBJ2-7, with D perhaps TRBD2 (5 bases). The germline V and J ends were trimmed by 4 bases and 2 bases, with 19 bases remaining between them. CDR1 is SGHRS and CDR2 is YFSETQ in the germline V gene. The CDR3 is 16 residues long.

The chain couples TRBV2 to TRBJ1-6; 9 positions match TRBD1. V lost 6 bases and J lost 10; bases outside the gene matches: 7. The CDR3 extends over 14 amino acids. Germline V gives CDR1 SNHLY, CDR2 FYNNEI. For the CDR3, the DNA is TGTGCCAGCAGAGTGAGGGACAGGGACTCACCCCTCCACTTT. Translated: CASRVRDRDSPLHF.

This rearrangement joins TRBV29-1 to TRBJ2-3, with D tentatively TRBD1 (6 bases). Germline V CDR1 and CDR2: SQVTM, ANQGSEA. The CDR3 is 14 residues long. V dropped 2 bases and J dropped 5 bases, with 14 bases sitting between them. CDR3 DNA sequence: TGCAGCGTTGAAACTACCTCCAGGGGAGATACGCAGTATTTT. Amino acids: CSVETTSRGDTQYF.

The chain employs TRBV2 and TRBJ1-2, with D possibly being TRBD1 (5 bases). CDR1 and CDR2 from the germline V gene are SNHLY and FYNNEI. The V gene lost 1 base and the J gene lost 4 bases, with 10 bases spanning the gap. This CDR3 region has 14 residues. CDR3 in amino acids: CASSEVGVAYGYTF. The CDR3 DNA sequence: TGTGCCAGCAGTGAAGTGGGGGTGGCCTATGGCTACACCTTC.

The rearrangement links TRBV7-3 to TRBJ1-1; D remains unclear. CDR3 length equals 15 residues. Per the germline V gene, CDR1 is SGHTA and CDR2 is FQGTGA. Trimming left V 5 bases short and J 9 bases short, with 22 bases between. The chain's CDR3 is CASSQDPRAVPQAFF. DNA of the CDR3: TGTGCCAGCAGCCAAGATCCTCGGGCAGTACCCCAAGCTTTCTTT.

This clonotype was observed a handful of times. The chain couples TRBV20-1 to TRBJ1-1, with 9 bases that match TRBD1. After removal of 6 bases from V and 3 bases from J, the junction contained 2 bases not matched to a gene. The CDR3 is made up of 12 amino acids. The germline CDR1 and CDR2 sequences are DFQATT and SNEGSKA (reference sequence). CDR3 sequence: CSADRGDTEAFF. The DNA of the CDR3 is TGCAGTGCCGACAGGGGGGACACTGAAGCTTTCTTT.

The V call is TRBV12-3 or TRBV12-4, the J call TRBJ2-5; 13 nucleotides line up with TRBD2. CDR3 length: 16 amino acids. Losses at the gene ends were 3 bases for V and 5 bases for J; bases not matched to a gene: 6. The CDR3: CASSLTSGRTKETQYF. Here the CDR3 DNA reads TGTGCCAGCAGTTTGACTAGCGGGAGGACTAAGGAGACCCAGTACTTC.

The table lists this clonotype with many counts. V usage is TRBV24-1 and J usage is TRBJ2-3, with 8 bases identical to TRBD2. Germline CDR1 KGHDR, CDR2 SFDVKD. V shed 5 bases and J 0 bases; nucleotides not matched to a gene: 0. The CDR3 length is 14 residues. The DNA of the CDR3 is TGTGCCACCAGTGGCGGGAGGAGCACAGATACGCAGTATTTT. Encoded protein: CATSGGRSTDTQYF.

Notes on this clonotype: With a much larger clone just one base away, this may be a read error. The chain joins TRBV5-1 to TRBJ2-2; TRBD2 matches at 9 bases. This CDR3 spans 16 amino acids. CDR1 is SGHRS, CDR2 YFSETQ, per germline. V was clipped by 2 bases and J by 2 bases; unmatched bases: 4. DNA for the CDR3: TGCGCCAGCAGCTTTGGCGGGAGGGTTAACACCGGGGAGCTGTTTTTT. Translating gives CASSFGGRVNTGELFF.

Note on this clonotype: Relative to the germline gene, one junction end is altered; a read error may explain this. The chain carries TRBV28 and TRBJ2-7; D perhaps matches TRBD2 (6 bases). Germline CDR1 is MDHEN and CDR2 is SYDVKM. The CDR3 contains 13 residues. The CDR3 protein is CASSLNTGDEQCF. For the CDR3, the DNA is TGTGCCAGCAGTTTAAACACGGGAGACGAGCAGTGCTTC.

This rearrangement joins TRBV15 to TRBJ1-2; a weak D match, TRBD1 (6 bases). Germline V gene lookup returns CDR1 LNHNV and CDR2 YYDKDF (reference sequence). V lost 0 bases and J lost 7, with 15 bases in between. CDR3 size: 15 residues. The CDR3: CATSRDRRGPGGYTF. As DNA, the CDR3 is TGTGCCACCAGCAGAGATCGACGGGGGCCGGGTGGCTACACCTTC. The complete variable domain, with remaining parts taken from reference TRBV15 and TRBJ1-2, reads DAMVIQNPRYQVTQFGKPVTLSCSQTLNHNVMYWYQQKSSQAPKLLFHYYDKDFNNEADTPDNFQSRRPNTSFCFLDIRSPGLGDTAMYLCATSRDRRGPGGYTFGSGTRLTVV.